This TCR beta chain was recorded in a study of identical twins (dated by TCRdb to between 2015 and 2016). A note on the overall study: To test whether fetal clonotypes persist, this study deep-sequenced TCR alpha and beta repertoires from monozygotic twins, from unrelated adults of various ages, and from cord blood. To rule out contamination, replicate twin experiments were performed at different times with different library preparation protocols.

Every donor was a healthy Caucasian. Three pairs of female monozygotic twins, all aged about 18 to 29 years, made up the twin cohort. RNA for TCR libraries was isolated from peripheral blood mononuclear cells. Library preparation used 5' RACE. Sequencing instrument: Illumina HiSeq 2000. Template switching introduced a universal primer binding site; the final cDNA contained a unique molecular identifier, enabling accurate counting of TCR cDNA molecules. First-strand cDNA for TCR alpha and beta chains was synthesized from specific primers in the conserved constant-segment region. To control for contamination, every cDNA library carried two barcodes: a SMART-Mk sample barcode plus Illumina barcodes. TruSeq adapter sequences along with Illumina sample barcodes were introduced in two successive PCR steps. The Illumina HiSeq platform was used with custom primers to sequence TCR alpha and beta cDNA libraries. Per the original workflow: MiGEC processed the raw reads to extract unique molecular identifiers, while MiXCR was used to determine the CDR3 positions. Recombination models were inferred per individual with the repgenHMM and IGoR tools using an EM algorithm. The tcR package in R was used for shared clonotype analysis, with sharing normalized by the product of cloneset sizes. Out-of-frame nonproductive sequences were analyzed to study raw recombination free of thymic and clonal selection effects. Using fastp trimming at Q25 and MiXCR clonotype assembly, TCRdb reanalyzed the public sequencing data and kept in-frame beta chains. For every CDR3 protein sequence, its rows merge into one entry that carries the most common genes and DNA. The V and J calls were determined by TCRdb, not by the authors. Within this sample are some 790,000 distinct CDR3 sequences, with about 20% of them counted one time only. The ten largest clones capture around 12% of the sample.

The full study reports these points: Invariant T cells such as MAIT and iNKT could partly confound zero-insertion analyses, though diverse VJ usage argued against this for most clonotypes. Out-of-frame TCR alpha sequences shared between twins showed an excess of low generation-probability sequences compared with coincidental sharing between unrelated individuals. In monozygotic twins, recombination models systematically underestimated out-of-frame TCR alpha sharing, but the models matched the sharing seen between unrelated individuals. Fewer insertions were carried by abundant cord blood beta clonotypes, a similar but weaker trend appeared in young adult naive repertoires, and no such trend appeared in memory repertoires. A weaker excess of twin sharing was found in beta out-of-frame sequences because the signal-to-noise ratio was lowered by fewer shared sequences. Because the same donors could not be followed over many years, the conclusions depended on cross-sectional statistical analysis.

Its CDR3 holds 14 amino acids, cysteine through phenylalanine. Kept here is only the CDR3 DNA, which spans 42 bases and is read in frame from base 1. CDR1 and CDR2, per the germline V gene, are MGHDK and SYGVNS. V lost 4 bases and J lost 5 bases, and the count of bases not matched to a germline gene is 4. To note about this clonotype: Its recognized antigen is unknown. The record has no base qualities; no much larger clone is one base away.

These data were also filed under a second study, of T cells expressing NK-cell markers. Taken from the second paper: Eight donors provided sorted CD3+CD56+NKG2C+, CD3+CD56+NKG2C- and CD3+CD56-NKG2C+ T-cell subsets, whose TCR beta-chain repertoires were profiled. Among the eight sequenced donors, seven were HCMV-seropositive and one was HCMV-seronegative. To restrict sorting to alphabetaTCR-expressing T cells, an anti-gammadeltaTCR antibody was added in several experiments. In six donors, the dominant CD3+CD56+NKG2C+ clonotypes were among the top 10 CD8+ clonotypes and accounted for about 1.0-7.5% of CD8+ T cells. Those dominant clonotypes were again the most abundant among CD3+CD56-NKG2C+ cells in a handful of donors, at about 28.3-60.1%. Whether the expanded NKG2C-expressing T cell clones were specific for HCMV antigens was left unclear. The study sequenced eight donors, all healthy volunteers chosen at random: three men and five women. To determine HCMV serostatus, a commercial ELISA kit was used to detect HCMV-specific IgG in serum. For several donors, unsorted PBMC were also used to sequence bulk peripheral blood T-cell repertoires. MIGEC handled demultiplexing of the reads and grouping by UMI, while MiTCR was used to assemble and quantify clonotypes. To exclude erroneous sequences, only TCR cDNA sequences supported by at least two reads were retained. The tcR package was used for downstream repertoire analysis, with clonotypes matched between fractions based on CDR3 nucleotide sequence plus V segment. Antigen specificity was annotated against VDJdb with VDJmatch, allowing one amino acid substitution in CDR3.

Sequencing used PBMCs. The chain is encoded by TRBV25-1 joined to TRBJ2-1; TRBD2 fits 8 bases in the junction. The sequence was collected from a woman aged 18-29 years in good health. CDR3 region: CASSVAGTDNEQFF. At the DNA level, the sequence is TGTGCCAGCAGTGTAGCGGGGACCGACAATGAGCAGTTCTTC.